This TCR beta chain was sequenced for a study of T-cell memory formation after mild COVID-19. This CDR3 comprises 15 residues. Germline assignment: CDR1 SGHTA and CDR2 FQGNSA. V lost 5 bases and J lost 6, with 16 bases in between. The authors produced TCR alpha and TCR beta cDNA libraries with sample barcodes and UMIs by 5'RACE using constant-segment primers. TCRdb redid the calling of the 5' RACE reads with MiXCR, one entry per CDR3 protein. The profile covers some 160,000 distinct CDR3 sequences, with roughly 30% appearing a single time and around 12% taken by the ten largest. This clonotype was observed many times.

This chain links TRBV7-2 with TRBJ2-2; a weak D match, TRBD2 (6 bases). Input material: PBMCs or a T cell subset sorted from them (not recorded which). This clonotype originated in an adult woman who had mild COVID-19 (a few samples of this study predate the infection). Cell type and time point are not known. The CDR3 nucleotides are TGTGCCAGCAGCAACATGAGACTAGAGGCCGGGGAGCTGTTTTTT. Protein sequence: CASSNMRLEAGELFF.